Shown below are 5 T cell receptor beta chains from a single sample sequenced in a study of blood T cell repertoires in COVID-19. Sequencing was performed with immunoSEQ multiplex PCR; in TCRdb, only in-frame clones are kept and a portion is missing. Of approximately 240,000 clones detected, over 75% appear once; the ten largest clones hold roughly 3.7%. Sequencing was done on a sample of PBMCs or T cells enriched from blood (not recorded which). The receptors stem from a woman between 18 and 29 years old in a cohort exposed to, infected with or recovered from COVID-19 (not recorded which).

The J gene is TRBJ1-4, the V gene TRBV5-1; D is undetermined. Germline CDR1 reads SGHRS; CDR2 reads YFSETQ. The CDR3 totals 14 residues. Trimming left V 2 bases short and J 4 bases short, with 9 bases between. Here the CDR3 reads CASSFSGFNEKLFF. Written as DNA, the CDR3 is TGCGCCAGCAGCTTTTCGGGGTTTAATGAAAAACTGTTTTTT.

The rearrangement uses TRBV9 and TRBJ2-5; 7 bases map to TRBD2. The CDR3 runs 15 residues. Germline CDR1 and CDR2: SGDLS and YYNGEE. V lost 1 base to trimming and J lost 0 bases; unmatched junction nucleotides: 3. The CDR3 loop is CASSVTAGDQETQYF. The CDR3 DNA is TGTGCCAGCAGCGTAACGGCGGGGGACCAAGAGACCCAGTACTTC.

This chain uses TRBV4-2 with TRBJ1-2; TRBD1 might be the D (5 bases). Germline V lookup: CDR1 LGHNA, CDR2 YNFKEQ. Trimming took off 2 bases at V and 8 bases at J, with 15 bases between the two ends. The CDR3 spans 14 residues. This CDR3 reads CASSQSSREGGYTF. The DNA of the CDR3 is TGTGCCAGCAGCCAATCGAGCAGGGAAGGCGGCTACACCTTC.

This clone occurred once. The chain combines TRBV6-5 with TRBJ2-3; D unclear. Trimming left V 0 bases short and J 9 bases short, with 19 bases between. Germline CDR1 and CDR2: MNHEY and SVGAGI. The CDR3 contains 16 residues. The CDR3 region is CASSYSTGTVGFTQYF. CDR3 bases: TGTGCCAGCAGTTACTCGACCGGAACCGTCGGGTTCACGCAGTATTTT.

The chain carries TRBV28 and TRBJ1-2; TRBD1 might be the D (5 bases). Germline CDR1 reads MDHEN; CDR2 reads SYDVKM. V gave up 4 bases and J gave up 8 bases, with 20 bases separating them. The CDR3 length is 15 residues. The CDR3 region has the DNA TGTGCCAGCAGTTCACAGGTTCTGGGGATAGGGGGCTACACCTTC. It encodes CASSSQVLGIGGYTF.